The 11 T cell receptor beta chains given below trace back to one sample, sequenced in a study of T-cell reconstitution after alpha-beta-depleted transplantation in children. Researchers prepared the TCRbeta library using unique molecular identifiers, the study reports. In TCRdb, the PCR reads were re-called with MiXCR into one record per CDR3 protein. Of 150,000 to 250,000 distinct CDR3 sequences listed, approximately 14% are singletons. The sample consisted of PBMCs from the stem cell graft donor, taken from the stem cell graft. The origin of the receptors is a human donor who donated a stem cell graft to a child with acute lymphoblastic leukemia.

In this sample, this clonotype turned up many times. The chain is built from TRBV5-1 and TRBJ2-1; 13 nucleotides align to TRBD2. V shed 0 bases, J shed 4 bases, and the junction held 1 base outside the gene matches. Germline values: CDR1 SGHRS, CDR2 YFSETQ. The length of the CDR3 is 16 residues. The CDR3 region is CASSLGLAGGYNEQFF. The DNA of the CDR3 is TGCGCCAGCAGCTTGGGACTAGCGGGAGGATACAATGAGCAGTTCTTC.

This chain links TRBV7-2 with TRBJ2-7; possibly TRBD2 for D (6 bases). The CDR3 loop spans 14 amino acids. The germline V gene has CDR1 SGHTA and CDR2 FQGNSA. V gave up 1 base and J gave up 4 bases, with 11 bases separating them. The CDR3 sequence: CASSLGPSEYEQYF. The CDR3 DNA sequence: TGTGCCAGCAGCTTAGGCCCTAGCGAATACGAGCAGTACTTC.

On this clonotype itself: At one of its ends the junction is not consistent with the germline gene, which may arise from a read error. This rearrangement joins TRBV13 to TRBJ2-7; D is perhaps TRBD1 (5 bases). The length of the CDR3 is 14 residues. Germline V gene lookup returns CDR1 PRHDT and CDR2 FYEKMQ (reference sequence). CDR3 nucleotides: TGTGCCACCAGCTTAGGGGTGGGAACCTACGAGCAGTACTTC. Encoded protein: CATSLGVGTYEQYF.

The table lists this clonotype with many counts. CDR3: CASGLVGTGTEAFF. CDR3 nucleotide sequence: TGTGCCAGCGGACTCGTAGGTACGGGCACTGAAGCTTTCTTT. The V gene is TRBV6-5, the J gene TRBJ1-1, with unresolved D. V lost 8 bases and J lost 4, with 17 bases in between. CDR3 length: 14 amino acids. From germline, CDR1 is MNHEY and CDR2 SVGAGI.

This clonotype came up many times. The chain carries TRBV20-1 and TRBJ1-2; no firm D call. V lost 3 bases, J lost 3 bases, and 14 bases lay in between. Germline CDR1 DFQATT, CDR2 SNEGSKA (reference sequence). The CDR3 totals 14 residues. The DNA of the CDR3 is TGCAGTGCTAGTCGGCCACGTCGCGACTATGGCTACACCTTC. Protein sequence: CSASRPRRDYGYTF.

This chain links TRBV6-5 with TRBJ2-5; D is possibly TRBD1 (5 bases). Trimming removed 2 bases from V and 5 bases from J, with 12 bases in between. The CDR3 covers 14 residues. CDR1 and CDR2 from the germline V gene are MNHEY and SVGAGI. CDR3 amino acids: CASSYGQGRETQYF. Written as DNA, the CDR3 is TGTGCCAGCAGTTACGGGCAGGGAAGGGAGACCCAGTACTTC.

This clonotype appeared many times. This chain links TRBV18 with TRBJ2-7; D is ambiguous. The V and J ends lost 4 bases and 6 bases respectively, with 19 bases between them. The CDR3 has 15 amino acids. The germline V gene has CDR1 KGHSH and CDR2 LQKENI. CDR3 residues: CASSLAGNGESEQYF. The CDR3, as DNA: TGTGCCAGCTCACTCGCTGGGAACGGAGAGTCCGAGCAGTACTTC.

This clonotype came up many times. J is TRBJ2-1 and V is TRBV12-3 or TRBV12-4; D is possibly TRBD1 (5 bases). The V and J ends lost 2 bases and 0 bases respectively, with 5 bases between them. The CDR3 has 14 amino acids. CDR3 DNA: TGTGCCAGCAGTTTAACAGGCTCCTACAATGAGCAGTTCTTC. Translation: CASSLTGSYNEQFF.

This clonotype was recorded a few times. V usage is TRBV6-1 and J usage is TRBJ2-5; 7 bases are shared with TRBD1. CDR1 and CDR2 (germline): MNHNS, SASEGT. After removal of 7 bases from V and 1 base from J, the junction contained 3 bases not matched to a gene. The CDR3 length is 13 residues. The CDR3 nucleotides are TGTGCCAGCAATGACAGGGCCCAAGAGACCCAGTACTTC. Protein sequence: CASNDRAQETQYF.

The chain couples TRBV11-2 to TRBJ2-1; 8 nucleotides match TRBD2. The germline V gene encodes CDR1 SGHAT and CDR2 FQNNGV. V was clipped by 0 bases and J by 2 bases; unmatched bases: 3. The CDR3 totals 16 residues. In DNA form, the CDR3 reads TGTGCCAGCAGCTTAGATCTAGCGGGTGCCTACAATGAGCAGTTCTTC. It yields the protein CASSLDLAGAYNEQFF.

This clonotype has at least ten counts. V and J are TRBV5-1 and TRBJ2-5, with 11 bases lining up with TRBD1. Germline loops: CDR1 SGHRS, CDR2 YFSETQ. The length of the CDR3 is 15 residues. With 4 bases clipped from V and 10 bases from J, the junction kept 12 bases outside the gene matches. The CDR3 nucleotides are TGCGCCAGCAGCCAAAATCCGGGACAGGGGGAAGGCCAGTACTTC. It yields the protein CASSQNPGQGEGQYF.